Listed here are 5 T cell receptor beta chains from one sample, sequenced in a study of neoadjuvant nivolumab and ipilimumab in lung cancer. The data were produced by immunoSEQ multiplex PCR, yet TCRdb's version contains in-frame clones alone and is incomplete. The data contain over 25,000 clones, about 75% of them singletons. Specimen: tumor tissue, collected after neoadjuvant nivolumab, alone or with ipilimumab, at or shortly before surgery. The receptors stem from an adult with non-small cell lung cancer.

The chain recombines TRBV29-1 with TRBJ2-5; D unresolved. From germline, CDR1 is SQVTM and CDR2 ANQGSEA. The CDR3 is 11 residues long. The ends were cut back, 7 bases at V and 2 bases at J, with 8 bases in the middle. CDR3: CSAAEQETQYF. The CDR3 bases are TGCAGCGCCGCGGAGCAAGAGACCCAGTACTTC.

The rearrangement uses TRBV5-6 and TRBJ1-2; no definite D call. Germline V gives CDR1 SGHDT, CDR2 YYEEEE. The length of the CDR3 is 13 residues. The ends were cut back, 5 bases at V and 6 bases at J, with 14 bases in the middle. Here the CDR3 reads CASRLTRTNGYTF. CDR3 nucleotide sequence: TGTGCCAGCAGGTTGACAAGGACTAATGGCTACACCTTC.

DNA of the CDR3: TGTGCCTGGGGACACTTTACTAATGAAAAACTGTTTTTT. As protein: CAWGHFTNEKLFF. The chain joins TRBV30 to TRBJ1-4; TRBD1 might be the D (5 bases). Between the trimmed V and J ends, which lost 5 bases and 2 bases, there was a span of 9 bases. The CDR3 consists of 13 residues. Germline V lookup: CDR1 GTSNPN, CDR2 SVGIG (reference sequence).

This clone was counted between two and nine times. The chain is built from TRBV27 and TRBJ2-1; tentatively, D is TRBD2 (6 bases). V gave up 3 bases and J gave up 3 bases, with 15 bases separating them. The CDR3 extends over 16 amino acids. The V gene's germline CDR1 is MNHEY and CDR2 SMNVEV (reference sequence). The CDR3 sequence: CASSFEAGTFYNEQFF. The CDR3 DNA reads as TGTGCCAGCAGTTTCGAAGCCGGGACTTTCTACAATGAGCAGTTCTTC.

The chain uses TRBV29-1 and TRBJ1-1; D gene uncertain. V was trimmed by 0 bases and J by 3 bases, leaving 5 bases between them. The CDR3 is made up of 12 amino acids. The germline V gene has CDR1 SQVTM and CDR2 ANQGSEA. This CDR3 reads CSVEDQHTEAFF. DNA for the CDR3: TGCAGCGTTGAAGATCAGCACACTGAAGCTTTCTTT.